This T cell receptor beta chain was recovered during a study of cytomegalovirus exposure and HLA in healthy donors. Overall study: Of several hundred genotyped donors, around 76% clustered with self-reported Caucasian donors. Notes on the study in general: The listing of roughly 160 TCR beta chains classed them as cytomegalovirus-associated. When analyzed later, a missense DCLRE1C variant was found to be linked to TCR beta V- and J-gene trimming. Excluded were some V segments that proved indistinguishable, including TRBV6-2 and TRBV6-3.

Details on this clone: Its target is not known.

Germline V gene data show CDR1 as LNHDA and CDR2 as SQIVND (reference sequence). The CDR3 length is 14 residues. V gave up 6 bases and J gave up 9 bases; unmatched junction bases: 8. The PCR made use of 60 Vbeta and 13 Jbeta primers. Sequencing was performed with immunoSEQ multiplex PCR; in TCRdb, only in-frame clones are kept and a portion is missing. Of over 150,000 clones in the sample, roughly 80% were seen once. The TCR was taken from a man aged 25 to 40 in good health and CMV-seropositive. V gene TRBV19 combines with J gene TRBJ2-1; 10 bases agree with TRBD2. Sequenced input: PBMCs. CDR3 DNA: TGTGCCAGTAGGAAGCGGGAGGGTACAGGTGAGCAGTTCTTC. Protein product: CASRKREGTGEQFF.